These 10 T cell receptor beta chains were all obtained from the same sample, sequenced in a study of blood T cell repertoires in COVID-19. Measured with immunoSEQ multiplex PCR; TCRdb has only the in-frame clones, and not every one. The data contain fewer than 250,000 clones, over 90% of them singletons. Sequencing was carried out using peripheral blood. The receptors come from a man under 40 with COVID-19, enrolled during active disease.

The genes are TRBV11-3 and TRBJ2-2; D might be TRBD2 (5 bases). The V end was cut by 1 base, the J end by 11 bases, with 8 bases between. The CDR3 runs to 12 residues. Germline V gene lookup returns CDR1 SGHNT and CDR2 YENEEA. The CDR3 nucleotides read TGTGCCAGCAGCTTAGTTCGGGGAGAGCTGTTTTTT. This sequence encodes CASSLVRGELFF.

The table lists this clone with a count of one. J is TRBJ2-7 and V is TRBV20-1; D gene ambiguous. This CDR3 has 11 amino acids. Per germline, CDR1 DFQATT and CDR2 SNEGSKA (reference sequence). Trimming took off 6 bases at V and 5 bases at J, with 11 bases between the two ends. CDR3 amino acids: CSAVSGHEQYF. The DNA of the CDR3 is TGCAGTGCAGTCTCAGGCCACGAGCAGTACTTC.

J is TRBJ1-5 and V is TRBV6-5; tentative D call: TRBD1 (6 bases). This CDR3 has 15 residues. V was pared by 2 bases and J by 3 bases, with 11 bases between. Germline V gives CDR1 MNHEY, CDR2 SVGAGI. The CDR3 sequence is CASSYDRSINQPQHF. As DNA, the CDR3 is TGTGCCAGCAGTTACGACAGGTCAATCAATCAGCCCCAGCATTTT.

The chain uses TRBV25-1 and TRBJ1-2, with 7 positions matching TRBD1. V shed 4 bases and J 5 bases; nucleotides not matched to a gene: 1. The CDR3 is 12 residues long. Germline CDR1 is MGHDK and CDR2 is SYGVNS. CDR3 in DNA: TGTGCCAGCAGTGCGACAGGGTATGGCTACACCTTC. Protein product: CASSATGYGYTF.

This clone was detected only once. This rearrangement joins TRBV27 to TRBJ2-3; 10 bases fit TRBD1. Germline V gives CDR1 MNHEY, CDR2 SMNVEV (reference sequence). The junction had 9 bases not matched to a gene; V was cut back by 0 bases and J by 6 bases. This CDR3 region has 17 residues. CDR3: CASSLSGGTGEGDTQYF. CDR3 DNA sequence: TGTGCCAGCAGTTTATCTGGGGGGACAGGGGAGGGGGATACGCAGTATTTT.

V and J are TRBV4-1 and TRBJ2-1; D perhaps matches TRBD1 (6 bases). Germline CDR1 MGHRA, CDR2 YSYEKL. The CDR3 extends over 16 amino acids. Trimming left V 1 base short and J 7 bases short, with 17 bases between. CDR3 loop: CASSQAPQGLGNEQFF. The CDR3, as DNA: TGCGCCAGCAGCCAAGCCCCCCAGGGGCTGGGGAATGAGCAGTTCTTC.

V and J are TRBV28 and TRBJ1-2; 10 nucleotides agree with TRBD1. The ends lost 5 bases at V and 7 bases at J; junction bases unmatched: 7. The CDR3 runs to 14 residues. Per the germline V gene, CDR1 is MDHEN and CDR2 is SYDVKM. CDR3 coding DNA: TGTGCCAGCAGTACGGGACAGGGGATTTTTGGCTACACCTTC. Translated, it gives CASSTGQGIFGYTF.

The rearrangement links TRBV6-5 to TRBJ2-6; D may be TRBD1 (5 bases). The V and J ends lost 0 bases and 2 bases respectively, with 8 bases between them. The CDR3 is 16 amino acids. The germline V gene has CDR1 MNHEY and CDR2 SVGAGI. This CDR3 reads CASSYSLGPGANVLTF. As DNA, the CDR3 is TGTGCCAGCAGTTACTCGTTGGGGCCTGGGGCCAACGTCCTGACTTTC.

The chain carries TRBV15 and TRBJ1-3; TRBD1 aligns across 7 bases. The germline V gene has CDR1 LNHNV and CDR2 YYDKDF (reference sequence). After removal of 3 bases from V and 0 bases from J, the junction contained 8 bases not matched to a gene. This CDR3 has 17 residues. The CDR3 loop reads CATSREEHRGSGNTIYF. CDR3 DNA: TGTGCCACCAGCAGGGAGGAACACAGGGGCTCTGGAAACACCATATATTTT.

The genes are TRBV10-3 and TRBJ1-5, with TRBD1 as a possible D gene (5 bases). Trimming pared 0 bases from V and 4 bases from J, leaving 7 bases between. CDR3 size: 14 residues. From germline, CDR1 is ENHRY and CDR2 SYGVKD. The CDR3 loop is CAISESTGNQPQHF. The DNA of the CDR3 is TGTGCCATCAGTGAGTCAACAGGTAATCAGCCCCAGCATTTT.